This TCR beta chain was observed in a study of shared clonotypes between healthy human individuals. V dropped 0 bases and J dropped 1 base, with 12 bases sitting between them. CDR1 and CDR2 (germline): SNHLY, FYNNEI. The CDR3 spans 16 residues. Data came from immunoSEQ multiplex PCR; TCRdb stores just in-frame clones and leaves some out. Of about 2.4 million clones listed, approximately 94% are singletons. The specimen sequenced was naive CD4+ T cells sorted from blood. The subset here: CD45RA+ positively selected. The origin of this receptor is a man aged 18 to 30 in good health. This chain links TRBV2 with TRBJ1-1, with D possibly matching TRBD1 (6 bases). In nucleotides, the CDR3 is TGTGCCAGCAGTGAAGCGGGCAGGGGTGGGAACACTGAAGCTTTCTTT. Its translation is CASSEAGRGGNTEAFF. Based on the CDR3 plus reference TRBV2 and TRBJ1-1, the full variable domain is EPEVTQTPSHQVTQMGQEVILRCVPISNHLYFYWYRQILGQKVEFLVSFYNNEISEKSEIFDDQFSVERPDGSNFTLKIRSTKLEDSAMYFCASSEAGRGGNTEAFFGQGTRLTVV.